Each of the 4 T cell receptor beta chains below was sequenced from the same sample in a study of blood T cell repertoires in COVID-19. Some clones are missing from TCRdb's copy, which holds only in-frame ones; the method was immunoSEQ multiplex PCR. The data contain 130,000 or so clones, more than 80% of them singletons. The sequencing sample was made of peripheral blood. These receptors were taken from a human donor in a cohort sampled during active COVID-19.

The chain employs TRBV5-1 and TRBJ1-2; D is possibly TRBD1 (6 bases). The CDR3 spans 13 residues. V was shortened by 4 bases and J by 9 bases, with 16 bases between the two germline ends. CDR1 SGHRS and CDR2 YFSETQ come from the germline V gene. CDR3 DNA: TGCGCCAGCAGCCCGGACGGACAGCCGAGCTACACCTTC. Its translation: CASSPDGQPSYTF.

The J gene is TRBJ2-2, the V gene TRBV7-9; no clear D. Germline CDR1 and CDR2: SEHNR and FQNEAQ (reference sequence). V dropped 0 bases and J dropped 4 bases, with 9 bases sitting between them. CDR3 length: 15 amino acids. Written as DNA, the CDR3 is TGTGCCAGCAGCTTAGCCAGCGCCCTCACCGGGGAGCTGTTTTTT. This encodes CASSLASALTGELFF.

J is TRBJ1-4 and V is TRBV2, with D perhaps matching TRBD1 (6 bases). The germline V and J ends were trimmed by 5 bases and 5 bases, with 12 bases remaining between them. This CDR3 comprises 14 residues. Per the germline V gene, CDR1 is SNHLY and CDR2 is FYNNEI. In DNA form, the CDR3 reads TGTGCCAGCAGTAGAGGGGGACCGAATGAAAAACTGTTTTTT. Encoded protein: CASSRGGPNEKLFF.

The CDR3 DNA sequence: TGCGCCAGCAGCCAAGGGTCGAACAGCTTCGATACGCAGTATTTT. Amino acids: CASSQGSNSFDTQYF. The rearrangement uses TRBV4-3 and TRBJ2-3; D remains unclear. Trimming cost V 1 base and J 6 bases, with 14 bases left between them. This CDR3 is 15 amino acids long. Germline-derived CDR1 and CDR2 are LGHNA and YSLEER.